The sequence of this T cell receptor (beta chain) was determined in a study of blood T cell repertoires in COVID-19. This clone was observed once. Relative to the germline gene, one junction end is altered; a read error may explain this. Clones were read by immunoSEQ multiplex PCR, and TCRdb kept only the in-frame ones, dropping some. Here the sample spans approximately 90,000 clones, approximately 91% being singletons. The source of this sequence is a woman between 65 and 79 years old with acute or convalescent COVID-19. Sequencing was performed on peripheral blood.

CDR3 sequence reads: CASSYTGGINQQFF. CDR3 in DNA: TGTGCCAGCAGCTATACCGGGGGGATCAATCAGCAGTTCTTC. The rearrangement uses TRBV6-6 and TRBJ2-1, with 7 nucleotides matching TRBD2. CDR3 length: 14 residues. The germline gives CDR1 MNHNY, CDR2 SVGAGI (reference sequence).